The 32 T cell receptor beta chains reported below all come from one sample, sequenced in a study of T-cell reconstitution after alpha-beta-depleted transplantation in children. For TCRbeta, the library was prepared with unique molecular identifiers. TCRdb processed the PCR reads anew with MiXCR; each CDR3 protein has one entry. The sample consists of about 610,000 distinct CDR3 sequences, over 9.5% of them appearing once. The sequencing here drew on PBMCs from the stem cell graft donor, taken from the stem cell graft. Receptor source: a human donor who donated a stem cell graft to a child with acute myeloid leukemia.

This clonotype came up a few times. The chain employs TRBV27 and TRBJ2-5; D might be TRBD1 (5 bases). The CDR3 is made up of 11 amino acids. Germline V lookup: CDR1 MNHEY, CDR2 SMNVEV (reference sequence). The ends were cut back, 6 bases at V and 6 bases at J, with 8 bases in the middle. This CDR3 reads CASRSGKTQYF. In DNA, the CDR3 is TGTGCCAGCAGATCAGGGAAGACCCAGTACTTC.

The chain is built from TRBV6-1 and TRBJ2-2; D is unclear. The CDR3 is 13 residues long. Germline-derived CDR1 and CDR2 are MNHNS and SASEGT. V was trimmed by 6 bases and J by 5 bases, leaving 10 bases between them. DNA for the CDR3: TGTGCCAGCAGCCCACCCCAAACCGGGGAGCTGTTTTTT. Amino acids: CASSPPQTGELFF.

CDR3 loop: CATRGTGNEQYF. The CDR3 DNA follows: TGTGCCACCAGGGGGACAGGGAACGAGCAGTACTTC. The chain combines TRBV21-1 with TRBJ2-7; the table's D call TRBD1 went unverified against the DNA. TRBV21-1 is designated a pseudogene. The CDR3 totals 12 residues.

This clonotype showed up just a few times. This chain connects TRBV28 to TRBJ2-1; D gene uncertain. CDR3 length: 14 amino acids. Germline CDR1 is MDHEN and CDR2 is SYDVKM. V lost 1 base to trimming and J lost 7 bases, with 11 bases between them. The CDR3 sequence is CASSLSGWGNEQFF. The CDR3 DNA follows: TGTGCCAGCAGTTTATCGGGCTGGGGAAATGAGCAGTTCTTC.

In its sample, this clonotype was seen many times. This chain uses TRBV3-1 with TRBJ2-2; no clear D. Between the trimmed V and J ends, which lost 3 bases and 6 bases, there was a span of 5 bases. CDR3 length: 12 residues. CDR1 is LGHDT, CDR2 YNNKEL, per germline (reference sequence). In DNA form, the CDR3 reads TGTGCCAGCAGCCAGCTGGCCGGGGAGCTGTTTTTT. This codes for CASSQLAGELFF.

This clonotype was detected ten times or more. The chain is built from TRBV29-1 and TRBJ2-1; D may be TRBD2 (5 bases). V was cut by 8 bases and J by 9 bases, with 14 bases left in between. Germline loops: CDR1 SQVTM, CDR2 ANQGSEA. The CDR3 extends over 11 amino acids. The CDR3 nucleotides read TGCAGCCCTTTCCTACGGGGTGAGCAGTTCTTC. The encoded protein is CSPFLRGEQFF.

This clonotype was recorded at least ten times. The J gene is TRBJ2-7, the V gene TRBV5-1; 11 bases are shared with TRBD1. The CDR3 sequence is 17 residues long. Germline V CDR1 and CDR2: SGHRS, YFSETQ. V shed 0 bases and J 5 bases; nucleotides not matched to a gene: 10. CDR3 nucleotide sequence: TGCGCCAGCAGCTTGGGGACAGGGGGCCTATCACCGGACGAGCAGTACTTC. It is translated as CASSLGTGGLSPDEQYF.

A few counts support this clonotype. The gene calls are TRBV28 and TRBJ2-1; TRBD2 matches 8 bases. Looked up from germline, CDR1 is MDHEN and CDR2 is SYDVKM. J lost 6 bases, V lost 5 bases, and 15 bases had no gene match. The CDR3 has 17 residues. Here the CDR3 reads CASSPPGSAGGSNEQFF. As DNA, the CDR3 is TGTGCCAGCAGTCCCCCGGGCTCCGCGGGAGGCTCCAATGAGCAGTTCTTC.

This clonotype was seen at least ten times. The chain has TRBV10-3 and TRBJ2-7; D is possibly TRBD2 (6 bases). The V gene's germline CDR1 is ENHRY and CDR2 SYGVKD. V was pared by 4 bases and J by 0 bases, with 13 bases between. The CDR3 is 15 residues long. DNA for the CDR3: TGTGCCATCAGTGCCTCCCTAGCGAGCTCCTACGAGCAGTACTTC. It translates to CAISASLASSYEQYF.

This rearrangement joins TRBV20-1 to TRBJ2-1; D might be TRBD2 (6 bases). Trimming pared 5 bases from V and 2 bases from J, leaving 13 bases between. Germline V gives CDR1 DFQATT, CDR2 SNEGSKA (reference sequence). The CDR3 extends over 14 amino acids. The CDR3 nucleotides read TGCAGTGCTTCTTTAGCGGAGCCCTACAATGAGCAGTTCTTC. Translating gives CSASLAEPYNEQFF.

This clonotype was seen more than once but under ten times. This sequence joins TRBV20-1 and TRBJ2-5; maybe TRBD2 (6 bases). V lost 4 bases and J 1 base, leaving 22 bases between the germline ends. Germline lookup yields CDR1 DFQATT and CDR2 SNEGSKA (reference sequence). The CDR3 contains 17 residues. Here the CDR3 reads CSATAGRAALPQETQYF. In nucleotides, the CDR3 is TGCAGTGCTACCGCGGGGAGAGCGGCCCTACCCCAAGAGACCCAGTACTTC.

This clonotype appeared a few times. V and J are TRBV6-2 or TRBV6-3 and TRBJ1-2; a weak D match, TRBD1 (6 bases). CDR3 size: 15 residues. Trimming stripped 6 bases from V and 3 bases from J, with 17 bases between. Germline values: CDR1 MNHEY, CDR2 SVGEGT. The CDR3 region is CASSPLDSKYYGYTF. CDR3 DNA sequence: TGTGCCAGCAGCCCCTTGGACAGCAAATACTATGGCTACACCTTC.

This chain links TRBV6-1 with TRBJ2-7; D remains unclear. Trimming left V 5 bases short and J 6 bases short, with 11 bases between. CDR1 is MNHNS, CDR2 SASEGT, per germline. The CDR3 covers 12 residues. CDR3 loop: CASSPTSREQYF. Written as DNA, the CDR3 is TGTGCCAGCAGTCCAACGTCTCGCGAGCAGTACTTC.

This clonotype was observed at least ten times. The V and J genes are TRBV6-5 and TRBJ1-5; 7 nucleotides line up with TRBD1. The CDR3 covers 14 residues. Germline CDR1 reads MNHEY; CDR2 reads SVGAGI. The ends lost 6 bases at V and 4 bases at J; junction bases unmatched: 6. CDR3 amino acids: CASRRDRGNQPQHF. In DNA form, the CDR3 reads TGTGCCAGCAGACGGGACAGAGGTAATCAGCCCCAGCATTTT.

About this clonotype itself: A much larger clone differs from this one at a single base, so this may be a read error. The V and J genes are TRBV5-5 and TRBJ2-5; no definite D call. V lost 4 bases to trimming and J lost 0 bases, with 4 bases between them. Germline loops: CDR1 SGHKS, CDR2 YYEKEE (reference sequence). The CDR3 spans 12 residues. As DNA, the CDR3 is TGTGCCAGCAGCCAGTACCAAGAGACCCAGTACTTC. It is translated as CASSQYQETQYF.

This clonotype was counted between two and nine times. The chain couples TRBV7-9 to TRBJ2-7; D uncertain. V lost 4 bases, J lost 6 bases, and 13 bases lay in between. The CDR3 is made up of 13 amino acids. Germline CDR1 and CDR2: SEHNR and FQNEAQ (reference sequence). The CDR3 bases are TGTGCCAGCAGCTCGGACGGGCGGAGCGAGCAGTACTTC. The encoded protein is CASSSDGRSEQYF.

Only a few counts were recorded for this clonotype. This rearrangement joins TRBV4-3 to TRBJ2-3; either TRBD1 or TRBD2 may supply D (5 bases each). Germline CDR1 is LGHNA and CDR2 is YSLEER. The CDR3 runs 15 residues. Trimming stripped 0 bases from V and 2 bases from J, with 9 bases between. The CDR3 loop reads CASSQDEGLTDTQYF. As DNA, the CDR3 is TGCGCCAGCAGCCAAGATGAGGGGCTCACAGATACGCAGTATTTT.

This clonotype was seen only a few times. The chain couples TRBV12-3 or TRBV12-4 to TRBJ2-1; 10 bases line up with TRBD1. V shed 1 base and J 4 bases; nucleotides not matched to a gene: 4. This CDR3 comprises 16 residues. The CDR3 sequence: CASSLGQGASYNEQFF. CDR3 in DNA: TGTGCCAGCAGTTTAGGACAGGGGGCGTCTTACAATGAGCAGTTCTTC.

The V and J genes are TRBV9 and TRBJ2-7; D unresolved. Per the germline V gene, CDR1 is SGDLS and CDR2 is YYNGEE. This CDR3 spans 13 amino acids. V was trimmed by 3 bases and J by 5 bases, leaving 12 bases between them. CDR3 loop: CASSASWTDEQYF. As DNA, the CDR3 is TGTGCCAGCAGCGCATCCTGGACGGACGAGCAGTACTTC.

This clonotype showed up many times. This rearrangement joins TRBV7-9 to TRBJ2-1; D gene unclear. The CDR3 loop spans 15 amino acids. Germline CDR1 is SEHNR and CDR2 is FQNEAQ (reference sequence). The V end lost 4 bases, the J end lost 0 bases, and 10 bases lay between the germline ends. CDR3 sequence: CASSSYESSYNEQFF. The CDR3 nucleotides read TGTGCCAGCAGCTCATACGAAAGCTCCTACAATGAGCAGTTCTTC. Using reference TRBV7-9 and TRBJ2-1 for the parts outside the CDR3, the full variable domain is DTGVSQNPRHKITKRGQNVTFRCDPISEHNRLYWYRQTLGQGPEFLTYFQNEAQLEKSRLLSDRFSAERPKGSFSTLEIQRTEQGDSAMYLCASSSYESSYNEQFFGPGTRLTVL.

This clonotype was counted ten times or more. This chain links TRBV12-3 or TRBV12-4 with TRBJ2-3; TRBD2 matches 7 bases. The CDR3 runs to 15 residues. V lost 7 bases, J lost 5 bases, and 12 bases stayed unmatched. The CDR3 bases are TGTGCCAGCAAACTCGTGGCGGGAGTGGGAGATACGCAGTATTTT. This sequence encodes CASKLVAGVGDTQYF.

This clonotype showed up just a few times. V gene TRBV27 combines with J gene TRBJ2-1; no definite D call. The germline gives CDR1 MNHEY, CDR2 SMNVEV (reference sequence). The CDR3 has 14 amino acids. Trimming took off 10 bases at V and 7 bases at J, with 20 bases between the two ends. CDR3 amino acids: CATLGSLNLNEQFF. In DNA form, the CDR3 reads TGTGCCACTCTGGGATCCTTAAACCTAAATGAGCAGTTCTTC.

A few counts support this clonotype. CDR3 nucleotides: TGTGCCAGCAGTTATAACTCCGGGGGCAATCAGCCCCAGCATTTT. It specifies CASSYNSGGNQPQHF. The genes are TRBV12-3 or TRBV12-4 and TRBJ1-5; D remains ambiguous. CDR3 length: 15 amino acids. The germline V and J ends were trimmed by 4 bases and 2 bases, with 12 bases remaining between them.

This clonotype was detected ten times or more. The chain couples TRBV24-1 to TRBJ1-1, with 7 bases lining up with TRBD1. The CDR3 spans 15 residues. Germline V gene lookup returns CDR1 KGHDR and CDR2 SFDVKD. V lost 4 bases, J lost 3 bases, and 7 bases stayed unmatched. As DNA, the CDR3 is TGTGCCACCAGTGACTCCGGACAGGCGGACACTGAAGCTTTCTTT. This gives the protein CATSDSGQADTEAFF.

The chain recombines TRBV20-1 with TRBJ2-5; D unresolved. Trimming took off 2 bases at V and 2 bases at J, with 12 bases between the two ends. The CDR3 is 14 residues long. Germline lookup yields CDR1 DFQATT and CDR2 SNEGSKA (reference sequence). Here the CDR3 reads CSARPAQRQETQYF. Written as DNA, the CDR3 is TGCAGTGCTAGACCAGCCCAGCGACAAGAGACCCAGTACTTC.

This clonotype was counted at least ten times. The gene calls are TRBV11-2 and TRBJ2-3, with D possibly TRBD2 on 5 matching bases. The CDR3 sequence is 16 residues long. Looked up from germline, CDR1 is SGHAT and CDR2 is FQNNGV. V lost 4 bases, J lost 2 bases, and 16 bases lay in between. CDR3 region: CASSSIAGSSTDTQYF. CDR3 bases: TGTGCCAGCAGCTCTATCGCGGGTAGCTCCACAGATACGCAGTATTTT. Supplemented by reference TRBV11-2 and TRBJ2-3, the full variable domain reads EAGVAQSPRYKIIEKRQSVAFWCNPISGHATLYWYQQILGQGPKLLIQFQNNGVVDDSQLPKDRFSAERLKGVDSTLKIQPAKLEDSAVYLCASSSIAGSSTDTQYFGPGTRLTVL.

This clonotype was seen only a few times. The gene calls are TRBV6-5 and TRBJ2-1, with a tentative D call TRBD2 (5 bases). CDR3 length: 16 amino acids. The V gene's germline CDR1 is MNHEY and CDR2 SVGAGI. The V and J ends lost 4 bases and 8 bases respectively, with 21 bases between them. The CDR3 protein is CASSSGLAPRVDEQFF. The CDR3 bases are TGTGCCAGCAGTTCAGGCCTAGCCCCTAGGGTGGATGAGCAGTTCTTC.

This clonotype has a handful of counts. The chain links TRBV7-2 to TRBJ1-6, with 7 bases matching TRBD1. J lost 6 bases, V lost 2 bases, and 1 base had no gene match. The germline CDR1 and CDR2 sequences are SGHTA and FQGNSA. The CDR3 runs to 14 residues. In DNA form, the CDR3 reads TGTGCCAGCAGCTTAAACAGGGGTAATTCACCCCTCCACTTT. Encoded protein: CASSLNRGNSPLHF.

The V and J genes are TRBV20-1 and TRBJ1-1; 8 nucleotides align to TRBD1. The CDR3 is 13 amino acids. The germline V gene encodes CDR1 DFQATT and CDR2 SNEGSKA (reference sequence). Trimming took 3 bases from V and 6 from J; bases not matched to a gene: 6. The CDR3 loop is CSARTQGAAEAFF. Written as DNA, the CDR3 is TGCAGTGCTAGGACCCAGGGGGCGGCTGAAGCTTTCTTT.

This clonotype was seen only a few times. CDR3 sequence reads: CASRITGTSNGELFF. In nucleotides, the CDR3 is TGTGCCAGCAGAATCACCGGGACTAGTAACGGGGAGCTGTTTTTT. This chain uses TRBV6-2 or TRBV6-3 with TRBJ2-2; TRBD2 agrees at 8 bases. The CDR3 length is 15 residues. Per the germline V gene, CDR1 is MNHEY and CDR2 is SVGEGT. V trimming: 6 bases; J trimming: 7 bases; junction bases outside the gene matches: 10.

This clonotype was seen at least ten times. The rearrangement uses TRBV12-3 or TRBV12-4 and TRBJ1-1; weak D call: TRBD1 (6 bases). This CDR3 has 13 amino acids. V dropped 5 bases and J dropped 4 bases, with 11 bases sitting between them. The CDR3 protein is CASSMGGPTEAFF. CDR3 nucleotides: TGTGCCAGCAGTATGGGGGGGCCCACTGAAGCTTTCTTT.

The V gene is TRBV27, the J gene TRBJ2-7; 9 bases map to TRBD2. Germline trimming cut 5 bases from V and 6 bases from J; bases unmatched to any gene: 8. The V gene's germline CDR1 is MNHEY and CDR2 SMNVEV (reference sequence). The CDR3 is 14 amino acids. The CDR3, as DNA: TGTGCCAGCAGTCCGAGGACTAGCGTAGGCGAGCAGTACTTC. This encodes CASSPRTSVGEQYF.